This T cell receptor beta chain is from a study of blood T cell repertoires in COVID-19. About the research overall: The United States, Italy and Spain provided the acute and convalescent COVID-19 samples. From T cells, B-cell-depleted T cells, or PBMCs came the material, which was cDNA or gDNA.

Authors' processing steps: It was from reference gene primer amplification that nucleated cell counts were estimated. Sequencing was performed with immunoSEQ multiplex PCR; in TCRdb, only in-frame clones are kept and a portion is missing. The V and J calls and clone size were taken over from that table, and D and trimming were inferred from the DNA. The data contain hundreds of thousands of clones, roughly 85% of them singletons. The germline CDR1 and CDR2 sequences are MNHEY and SVGAGI. V lost 2 bases and J lost 2, with 10 bases in between. This CDR3 has 15 residues. The material sequenced was peripheral blood. The chain employs TRBV6-5 and TRBJ1-5, with TRBD1 as a possible D gene (5 bases). This sequence was found in a man between 50 and 59 years old with active or convalescent COVID-19. The DNA of the CDR3 is TGTGCCAGCAGTTACAAGGGGAATGGCAATCAGCCCCAGCATTTT. It specifies CASSYKGNGNQPQHF.